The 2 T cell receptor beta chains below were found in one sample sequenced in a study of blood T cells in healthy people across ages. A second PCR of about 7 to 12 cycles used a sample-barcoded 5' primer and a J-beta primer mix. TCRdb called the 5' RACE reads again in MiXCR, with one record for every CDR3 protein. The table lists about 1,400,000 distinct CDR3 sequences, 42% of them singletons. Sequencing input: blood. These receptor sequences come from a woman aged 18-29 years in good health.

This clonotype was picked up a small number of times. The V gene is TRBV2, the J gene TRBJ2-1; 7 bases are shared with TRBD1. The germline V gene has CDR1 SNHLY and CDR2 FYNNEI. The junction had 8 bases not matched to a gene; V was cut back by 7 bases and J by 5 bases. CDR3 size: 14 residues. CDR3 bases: TGTGCCAGCATCGGGGACAGTGGGGACAATGAGCAGTTCTTC. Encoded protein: CASIGDSGDNEQFF.

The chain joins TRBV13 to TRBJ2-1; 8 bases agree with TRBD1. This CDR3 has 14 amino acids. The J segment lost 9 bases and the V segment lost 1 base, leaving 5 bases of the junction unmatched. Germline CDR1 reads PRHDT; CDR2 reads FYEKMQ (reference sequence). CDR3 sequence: CASSLVGTGGEQFF. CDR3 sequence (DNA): TGTGCCAGCAGCTTAGTCGGGACAGGAGGTGAGCAGTTCTTC.